This T cell receptor (beta chain) was recovered during a study of blood T cell repertoires in COVID-19. The repertoire was sequenced with immunoSEQ multiplex PCR; TCRdb's copy has only in-frame clones and lacks some. The profile shows approximately 100,000 clones, 76% of them singletons. J lost 9 bases, V lost 4 bases, and 4 bases had no gene match. The CDR3 contains 13 residues. CDR1 is MNHEY, CDR2 SVGEGT, per germline. The chain carries TRBV6-2 or TRBV6-3 and TRBJ2-4, with 9 bases identical to TRBD1. The TCR comes from a man older than 75 with COVID-19, enrolled during active disease. The specimen was peripheral blood. CDR3 in amino acids: CASSWGQGGIQYF. The CDR3 bases are TGTGCCAGCAGTTGGGGACAGGGTGGCATTCAGTACTTC.